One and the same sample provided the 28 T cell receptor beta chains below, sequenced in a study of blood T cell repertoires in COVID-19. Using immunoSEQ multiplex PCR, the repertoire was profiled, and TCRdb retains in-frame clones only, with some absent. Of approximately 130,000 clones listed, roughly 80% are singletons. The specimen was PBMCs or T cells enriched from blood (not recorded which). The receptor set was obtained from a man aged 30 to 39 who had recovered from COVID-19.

This chain's CDR3 is CASSFETSGSEQFF. As DNA, the CDR3 is TGTGCCAGCAGCTTCGAGACTAGCGGGAGTGAGCAGTTCTTC. The chain couples TRBV7-3 to TRBJ2-1; TRBD2 matches 12 bases. The CDR3 has 14 residues. CDR1 SGHTA and CDR2 FQGTGA come from the germline V gene. V lost 3 bases and J lost 9; bases outside the gene matches: 3.

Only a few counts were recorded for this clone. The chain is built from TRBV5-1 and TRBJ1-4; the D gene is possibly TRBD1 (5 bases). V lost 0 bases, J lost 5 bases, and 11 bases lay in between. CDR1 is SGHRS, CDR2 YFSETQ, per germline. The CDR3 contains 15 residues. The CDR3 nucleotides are TGCGCCAGCAGCTTGGTAGGGGCGGAAAATGAAAAACTGTTTTTT. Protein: CASSLVGAENEKLFF.

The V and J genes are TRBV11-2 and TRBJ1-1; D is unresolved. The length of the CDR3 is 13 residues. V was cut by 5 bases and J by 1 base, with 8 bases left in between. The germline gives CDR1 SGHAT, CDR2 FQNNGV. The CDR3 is CASSLTKNTEAFF. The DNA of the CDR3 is TGTGCCAGCAGCCTTACAAAGAACACTGAAGCTTTCTTT.

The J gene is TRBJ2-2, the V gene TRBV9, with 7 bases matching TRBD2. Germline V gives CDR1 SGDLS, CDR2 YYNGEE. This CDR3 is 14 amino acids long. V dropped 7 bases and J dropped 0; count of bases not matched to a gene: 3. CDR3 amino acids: CASQGRANTGELFF. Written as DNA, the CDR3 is TGTGCCAGCCAAGGGAGGGCGAACACCGGGGAGCTGTTTTTT. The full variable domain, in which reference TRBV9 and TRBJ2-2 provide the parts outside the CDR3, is DSGVTQTPKHLITATGQRVTLRCSPRSGDLSVYWYQQSLDQGLQFLIQYYNGEERAKGNILERFSAQQFPDLHSELNLSSLELGDSALYFCASQGRANTGELFFGEGSRLTVL.

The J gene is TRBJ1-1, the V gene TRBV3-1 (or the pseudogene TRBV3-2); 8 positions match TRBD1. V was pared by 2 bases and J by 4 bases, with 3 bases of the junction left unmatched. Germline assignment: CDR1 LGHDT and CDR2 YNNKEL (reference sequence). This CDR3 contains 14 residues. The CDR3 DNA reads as TGTGCCAGCAGCCAACGCAGGGGGCTCACTGAAGCTTTCTTT. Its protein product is CASSQRRGLTEAFF.

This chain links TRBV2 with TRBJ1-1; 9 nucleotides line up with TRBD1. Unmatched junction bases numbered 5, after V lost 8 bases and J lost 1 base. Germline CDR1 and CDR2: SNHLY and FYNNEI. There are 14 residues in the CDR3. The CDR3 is CASDIQGANTEAFF. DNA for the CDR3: TGTGCCAGCGACATACAGGGGGCGAACACTGAAGCTTTCTTT. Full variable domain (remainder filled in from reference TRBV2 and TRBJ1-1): EPEVTQTPSHQVTQMGQEVILRCVPISNHLYFYWYRQILGQKVEFLVSFYNNEISEKSEIFDDQFSVERPDGSNFTLKIRSTKLEDSAMYFCASDIQGANTEAFFGQGTRLTVV.

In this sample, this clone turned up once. In nucleotides, the CDR3 is TGTGCCAGCAGCCCTGCCGGGACAGGGAAAGTGGGCTACACCTTC. Encoded protein: CASSPAGTGKVGYTF. V usage is TRBV3-1 (or the pseudogene TRBV3-2) and J usage is TRBJ1-2, with 9 bases fitting TRBD1. Trimming took 4 bases from V and 8 from J; bases not matched to a gene: 11. The V gene's germline CDR1 is LGHDT and CDR2 YNNKEL (reference sequence). The CDR3 is 15 residues long.

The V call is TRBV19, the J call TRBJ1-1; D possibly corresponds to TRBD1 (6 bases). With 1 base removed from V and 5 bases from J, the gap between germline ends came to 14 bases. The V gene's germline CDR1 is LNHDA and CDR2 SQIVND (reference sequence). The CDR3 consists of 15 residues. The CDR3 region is CASSIGWGGPTEAFF. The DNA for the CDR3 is TGTGCCAGTAGTATAGGTTGGGGGGGCCCGACTGAAGCTTTCTTT. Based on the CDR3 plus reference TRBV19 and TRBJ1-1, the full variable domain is DGGITQSPKYLFRKEGQNVTLSCEQNLNHDAMYWYRQDPGQGLRLIYYSQIVNDFQKGDIAEGYSVSREKKESFPLTVTSAQKNPTAFYLCASSIGWGGPTEAFFGQGTRLTVV.

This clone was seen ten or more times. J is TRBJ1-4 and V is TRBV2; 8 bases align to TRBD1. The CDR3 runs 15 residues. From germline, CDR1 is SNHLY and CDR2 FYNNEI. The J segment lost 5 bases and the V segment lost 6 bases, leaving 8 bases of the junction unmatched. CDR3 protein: CASSDQGQENEKLFF. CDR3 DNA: TGTGCCAGCAGCGACCAGGGACAGGAAAATGAAAAACTGTTTTTT.

The CDR3 region is CASRWTSGTSDEQFF. The CDR3 nucleotides are TGTGCCAGCAGATGGACTAGCGGGACCTCGGATGAGCAGTTCTTC. The rearrangement links TRBV6-5 to TRBJ2-1; 12 nucleotides match TRBD2. Per the germline V gene, CDR1 is MNHEY and CDR2 is SVGAGI. CDR3 length: 15 amino acids. After removal of 6 bases from V and 8 bases from J, the junction contained 8 bases not matched to a gene.

CDR3: CASSLVLAGVSEQFF. The CDR3 DNA reads as TGTGCCAGCAGCTTAGTGCTAGCGGGAGTTTCTGAGCAGTTCTTC. The chain couples TRBV7-6 to TRBJ2-1; 10 bases fit TRBD2. The CDR3 consists of 15 residues. Trimming at V came to 1 base and at J to 9 bases, leaving 6 bases not matched to a gene. The germline CDR1 and CDR2 sequences are SGHVS and FNYEAQ. The full variable domain, completed using reference TRBV7-6 and TRBJ2-1, is GAGVSQSPRYKVTKRGQDVALRCDPISGHVSLYWYRQALGQGPEFLTYFNYEAQQDKSGLPNDRFSAERPEGSISTLTIQRTEQRDSAMYRCASSLVLAGVSEQFFGPGTRLTVL.

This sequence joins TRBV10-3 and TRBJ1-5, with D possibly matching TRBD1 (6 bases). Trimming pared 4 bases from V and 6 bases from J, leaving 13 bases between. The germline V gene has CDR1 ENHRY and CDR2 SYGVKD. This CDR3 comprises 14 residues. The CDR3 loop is CAISVGGAGQPQHF. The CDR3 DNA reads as TGTGCCATCAGTGTGGGGGGGGCAGGTCAGCCCCAGCATTTT.

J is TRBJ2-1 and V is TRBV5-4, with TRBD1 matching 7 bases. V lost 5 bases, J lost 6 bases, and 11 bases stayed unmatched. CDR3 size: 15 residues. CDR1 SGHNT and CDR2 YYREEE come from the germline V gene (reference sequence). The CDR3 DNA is TGTGCCAGCAGGGGAGAGGGGGCGGTGCCCAATGAGCAGTTCTTC. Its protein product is CASRGEGAVPNEQFF.

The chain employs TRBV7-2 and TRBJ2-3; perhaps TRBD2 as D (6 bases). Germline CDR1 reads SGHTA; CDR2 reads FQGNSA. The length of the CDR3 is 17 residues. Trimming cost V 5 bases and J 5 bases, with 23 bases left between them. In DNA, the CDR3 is TGTGCCAGCAGCCCCAACCAACTAGCAAATCTTGGAGATACGCAGTATTTT. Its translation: CASSPNQLANLGDTQYF.

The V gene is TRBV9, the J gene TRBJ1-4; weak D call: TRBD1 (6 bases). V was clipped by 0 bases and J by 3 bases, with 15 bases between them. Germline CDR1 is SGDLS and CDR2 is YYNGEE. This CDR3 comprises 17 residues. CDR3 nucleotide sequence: TGTGCCAGCAGCGTAGAGGCTCTTACAGGGTCTAATGAAAAACTGTTTTTT. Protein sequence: CASSVEALTGSNEKLFF. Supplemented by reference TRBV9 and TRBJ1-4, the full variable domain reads DSGVTQTPKHLITATGQRVTLRCSPRSGDLSVYWYQQSLDQGLQFLIQYYNGEERAKGNILERFSAQQFPDLHSELNLSSLELGDSALYFCASSVEALTGSNEKLFFGSGTQLSVL.

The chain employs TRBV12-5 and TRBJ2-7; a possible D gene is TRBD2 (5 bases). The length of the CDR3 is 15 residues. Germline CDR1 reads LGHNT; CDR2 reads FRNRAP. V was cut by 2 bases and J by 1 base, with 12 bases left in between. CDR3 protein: CASGLPSRTSYEQYV. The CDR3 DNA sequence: TGTGCTAGTGGTTTGCCTTCCCGGACTTCCTACGAGCAGTACGTC.

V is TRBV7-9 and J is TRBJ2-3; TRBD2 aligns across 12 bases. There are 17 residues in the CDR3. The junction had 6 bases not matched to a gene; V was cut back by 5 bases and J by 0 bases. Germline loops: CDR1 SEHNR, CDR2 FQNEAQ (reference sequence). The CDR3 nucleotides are TGTGCCAGCAGCCCACGACTAGCGGGGGCTAGCACAGATACGCAGTATTTT. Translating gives CASSPRLAGASTDTQYF.

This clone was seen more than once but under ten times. The DNA of the CDR3 is TGTGCCAGCAGCGTAGACGGGGGGAGCACTGAAGCTTTCTTT. Amino acids: CASSVDGGSTEAFF. V is TRBV9 and J is TRBJ1-1; D is perhaps TRBD1 (5 bases). The CDR3 has 14 residues. V was trimmed by 0 bases and J by 4 bases, leaving 10 bases between them. CDR1 and CDR2 from the germline V gene are SGDLS and YYNGEE. Combining the CDR3 with reference TRBV9 and TRBJ1-1 gives the whole variable domain DSGVTQTPKHLITATGQRVTLRCSPRSGDLSVYWYQQSLDQGLQFLIQYYNGEERAKGNILERFSAQQFPDLHSELNLSSLELGDSALYFCASSVDGGSTEAFFGQGTRLTVV.

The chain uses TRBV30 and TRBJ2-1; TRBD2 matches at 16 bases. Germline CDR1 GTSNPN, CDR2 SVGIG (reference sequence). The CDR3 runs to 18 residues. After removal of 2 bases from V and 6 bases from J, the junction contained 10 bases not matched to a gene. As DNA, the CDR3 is TGTGCCTGGAGTCTCAACCGGGGACTAGCGGGAGGGGGCAATGAGCAGTTCTTC. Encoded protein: CAWSLNRGLAGGGNEQFF. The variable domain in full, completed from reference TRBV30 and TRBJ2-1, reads SQTIHQWPATLVQPVGSPLSLECTVEGTSNPNLYWYRQAAGRGLQLLFYSVGIGQISSEVPQNLSASRPQDRQFILSSKKLLLSDSGFYLCAWSLNRGLAGGGNEQFFGPGTRLTVL.

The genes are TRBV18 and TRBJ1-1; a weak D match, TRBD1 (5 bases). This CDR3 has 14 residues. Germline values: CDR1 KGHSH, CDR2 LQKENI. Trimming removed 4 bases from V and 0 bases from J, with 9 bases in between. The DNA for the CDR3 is TGTGCCAGCTCACAGGGGTCCCTGAACACTGAAGCTTTCTTT. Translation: CASSQGSLNTEAFF.

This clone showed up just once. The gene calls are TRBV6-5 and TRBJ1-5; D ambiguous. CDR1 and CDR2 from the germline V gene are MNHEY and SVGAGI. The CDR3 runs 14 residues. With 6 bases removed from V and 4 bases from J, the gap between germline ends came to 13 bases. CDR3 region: CASRITELNQPQHF. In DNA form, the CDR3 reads TGTGCCAGCAGGATAACAGAACTTAATCAGCCCCAGCATTTT.

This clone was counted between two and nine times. This chain's CDR3 is CASSYIDRGSSYTF. The CDR3 region has the DNA TGTGCCAGCAGTTACATAGACAGGGGGTCATCCTACACCTTC. The genes are TRBV6-5 and TRBJ1-2; 9 nucleotides align to TRBD1. V lost 2 bases, J lost 10 bases, and 8 bases stayed unmatched. Germline values: CDR1 MNHEY, CDR2 SVGAGI. This CDR3 contains 14 residues.

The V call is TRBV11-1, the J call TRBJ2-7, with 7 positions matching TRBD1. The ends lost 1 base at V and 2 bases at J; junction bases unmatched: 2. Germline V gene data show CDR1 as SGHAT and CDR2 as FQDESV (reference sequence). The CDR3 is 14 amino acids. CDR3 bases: TGTGCCAGCAGCTTAGGACAGGGCCCCTACGAGCAGTACTTC. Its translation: CASSLGQGPYEQYF.

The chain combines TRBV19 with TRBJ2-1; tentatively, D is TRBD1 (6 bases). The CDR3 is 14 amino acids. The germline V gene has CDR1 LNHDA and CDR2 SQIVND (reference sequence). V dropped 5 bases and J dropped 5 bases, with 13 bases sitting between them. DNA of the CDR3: TGTGCCAGTAGTGGACAGCCCAAGAACAATGAGCAGTTCTTC. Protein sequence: CASSGQPKNNEQFF.

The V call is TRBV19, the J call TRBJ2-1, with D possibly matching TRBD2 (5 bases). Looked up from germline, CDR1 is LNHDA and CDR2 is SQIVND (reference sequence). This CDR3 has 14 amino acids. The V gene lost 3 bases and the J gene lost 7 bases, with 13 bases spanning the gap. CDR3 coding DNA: TGTGCCAGTAGTATGCCCGGGATCCAGAATGAGCAGTTCTTC. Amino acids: CASSMPGIQNEQFF.

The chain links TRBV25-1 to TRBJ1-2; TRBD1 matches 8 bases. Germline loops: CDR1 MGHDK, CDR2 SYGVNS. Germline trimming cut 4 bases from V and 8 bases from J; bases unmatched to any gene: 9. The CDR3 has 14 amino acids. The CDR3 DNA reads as TGTGCCAGCAGTGGGAGCCCAGGGGGCGCAGGCTACACCTTC. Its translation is CASSGSPGGAGYTF.

CDR3 residues: CASSLSYGALLNTEAFF. The CDR3 DNA sequence: TGTGCCAGCAGTTTATCGTATGGGGCCCTGTTGAACACTGAAGCTTTCTTT. This rearrangement joins TRBV27 to TRBJ1-1; weak D call: TRBD1 (5 bases). Germline V CDR1 and CDR2: MNHEY, SMNVEV (reference sequence). Trimming took 0 bases from V and 0 from J, leaving 14 bases between them. The CDR3 covers 17 residues.

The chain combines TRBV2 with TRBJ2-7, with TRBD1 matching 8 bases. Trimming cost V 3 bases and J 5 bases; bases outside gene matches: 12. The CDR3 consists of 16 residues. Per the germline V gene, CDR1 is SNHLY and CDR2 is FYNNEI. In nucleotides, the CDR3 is TGTGCCAGCAGTGATCAGAATGGGACAGGAAGAAACGAGCAGTACTTC. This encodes CASSDQNGTGRNEQYF.